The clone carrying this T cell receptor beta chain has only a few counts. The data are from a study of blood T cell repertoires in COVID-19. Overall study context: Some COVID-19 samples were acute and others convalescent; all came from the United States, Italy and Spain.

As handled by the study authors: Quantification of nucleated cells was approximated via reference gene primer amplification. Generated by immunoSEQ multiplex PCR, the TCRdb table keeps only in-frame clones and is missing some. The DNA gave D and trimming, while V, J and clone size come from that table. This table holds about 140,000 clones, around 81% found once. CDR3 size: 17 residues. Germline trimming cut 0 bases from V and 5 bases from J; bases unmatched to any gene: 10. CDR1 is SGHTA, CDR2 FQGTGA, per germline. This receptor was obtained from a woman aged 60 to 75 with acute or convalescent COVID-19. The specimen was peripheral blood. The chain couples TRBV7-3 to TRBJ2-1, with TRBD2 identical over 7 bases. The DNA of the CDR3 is TGTGCCAGCAGCTTAACTGTTCGGGCGGGAGCGGACAATGAGCAGTTCTTC. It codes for CASSLTVRAGADNEQFF.